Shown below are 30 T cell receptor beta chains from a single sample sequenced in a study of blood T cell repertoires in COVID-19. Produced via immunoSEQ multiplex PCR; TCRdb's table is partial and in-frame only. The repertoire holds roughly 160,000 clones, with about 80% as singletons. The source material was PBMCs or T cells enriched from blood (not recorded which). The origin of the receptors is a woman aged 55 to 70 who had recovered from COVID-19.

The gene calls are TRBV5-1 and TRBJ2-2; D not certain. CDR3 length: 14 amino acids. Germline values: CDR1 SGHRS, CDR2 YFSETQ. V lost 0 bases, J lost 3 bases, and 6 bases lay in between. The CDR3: CASSLAADTGELFF. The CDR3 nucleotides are TGCGCCAGCAGCTTGGCGGCGGACACCGGGGAGCTGTTTTTT.

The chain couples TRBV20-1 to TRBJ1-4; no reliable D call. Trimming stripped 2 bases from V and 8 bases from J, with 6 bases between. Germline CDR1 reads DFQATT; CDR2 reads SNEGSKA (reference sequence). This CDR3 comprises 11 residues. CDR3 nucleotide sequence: TGCAGTGCTAGACGGGAAGAAAAACTGTTTTTT. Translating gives CSARREEKLFF.

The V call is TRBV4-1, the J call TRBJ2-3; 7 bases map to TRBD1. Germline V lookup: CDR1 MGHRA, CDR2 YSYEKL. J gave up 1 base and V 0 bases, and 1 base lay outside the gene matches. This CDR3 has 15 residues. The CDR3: CASSQEGTGTDTQYF. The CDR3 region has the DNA TGCGCCAGCAGCCAAGAGGGGACAGGCACAGATACGCAGTATTTT.

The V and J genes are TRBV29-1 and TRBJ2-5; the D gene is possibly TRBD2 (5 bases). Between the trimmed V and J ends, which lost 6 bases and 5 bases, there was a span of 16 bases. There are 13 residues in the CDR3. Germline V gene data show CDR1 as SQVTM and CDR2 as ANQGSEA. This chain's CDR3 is CSVSVGSAETQYF. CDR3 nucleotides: TGCAGCGTCTCGGTTGGGAGCGCGGAGACCCAGTACTTC.

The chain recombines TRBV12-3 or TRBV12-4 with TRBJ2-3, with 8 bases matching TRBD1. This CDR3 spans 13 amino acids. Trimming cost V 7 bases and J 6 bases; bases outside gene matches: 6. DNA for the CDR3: TGTGCCAGCACCGACAGGGGATGGGATACGCAGTATTTT. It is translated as CASTDRGWDTQYF.

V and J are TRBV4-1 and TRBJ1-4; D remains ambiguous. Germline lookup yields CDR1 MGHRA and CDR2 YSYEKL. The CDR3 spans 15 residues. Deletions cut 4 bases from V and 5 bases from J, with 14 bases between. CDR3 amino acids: CASSRNVRENEKLFF. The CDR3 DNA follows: TGCGCCAGCAGCCGGAATGTAAGGGAGAATGAAAAACTGTTTTTT.

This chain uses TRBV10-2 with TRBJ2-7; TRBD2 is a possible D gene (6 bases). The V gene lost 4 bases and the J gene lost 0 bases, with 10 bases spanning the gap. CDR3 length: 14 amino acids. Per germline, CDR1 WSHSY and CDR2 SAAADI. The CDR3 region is CASSVRDSSYEQYF. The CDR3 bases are TGCGCCAGCAGTGTCCGGGACTCCTCCTACGAGCAGTACTTC.

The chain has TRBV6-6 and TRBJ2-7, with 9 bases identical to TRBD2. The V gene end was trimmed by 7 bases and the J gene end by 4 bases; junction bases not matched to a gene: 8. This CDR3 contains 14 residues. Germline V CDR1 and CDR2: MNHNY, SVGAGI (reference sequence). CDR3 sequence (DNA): TGTGCCAGCATCCCGACTAGCGGTCCTTACGAGCAGTACTTC. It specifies CASIPTSGPYEQYF.

CDR3 amino acids: CASSFHPSTEAFF. CDR3 nucleotides: TGTGCCAGCAGTTTTCATCCCAGCACTGAAGCTTTCTTT. The chain couples TRBV27 to TRBJ1-1; no clear D gene. Germline CDR1 and CDR2: MNHEY and SMNVEV (reference sequence). Trimming left V 3 bases short and J 4 bases short, with 9 bases between. The CDR3 totals 13 residues.

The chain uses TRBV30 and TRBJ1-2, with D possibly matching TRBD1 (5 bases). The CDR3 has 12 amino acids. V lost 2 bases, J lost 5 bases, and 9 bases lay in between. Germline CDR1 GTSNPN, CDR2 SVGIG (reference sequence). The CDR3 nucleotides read TGTGCCTGGAGTAGTCAGGGATATGGCTACACCTTC. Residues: CAWSSQGYGYTF.

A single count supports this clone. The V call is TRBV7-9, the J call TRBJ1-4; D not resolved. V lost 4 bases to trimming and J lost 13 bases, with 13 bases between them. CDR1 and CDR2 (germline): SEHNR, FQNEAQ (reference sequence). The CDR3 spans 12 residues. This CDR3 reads CASSSENLALFF. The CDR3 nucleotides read TGTGCCAGCAGCTCAGAGAACTTAGCACTGTTTTTT.

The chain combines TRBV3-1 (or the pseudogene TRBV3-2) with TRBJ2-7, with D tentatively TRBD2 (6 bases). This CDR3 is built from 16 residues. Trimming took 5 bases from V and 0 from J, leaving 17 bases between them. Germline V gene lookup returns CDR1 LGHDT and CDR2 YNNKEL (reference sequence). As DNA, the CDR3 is TGTGCCAGCAGCTCCCACGGGACTTTTAGCTCCTACGAGCAGTACTTC. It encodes CASSSHGTFSSYEQYF.

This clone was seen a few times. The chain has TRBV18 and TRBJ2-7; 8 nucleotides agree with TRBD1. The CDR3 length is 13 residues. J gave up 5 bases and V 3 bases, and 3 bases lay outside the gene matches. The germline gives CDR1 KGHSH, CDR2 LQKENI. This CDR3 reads CASSPDRANEQYF. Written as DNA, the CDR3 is TGTGCCAGCTCACCGGACAGGGCTAACGAGCAGTACTTC.

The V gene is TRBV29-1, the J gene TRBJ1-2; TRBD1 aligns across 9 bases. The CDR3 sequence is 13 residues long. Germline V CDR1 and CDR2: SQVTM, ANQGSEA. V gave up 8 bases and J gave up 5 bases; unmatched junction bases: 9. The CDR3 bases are TGCAGCAGCACCACAGGGGGCATGTATGGCTACACCTTC. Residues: CSSTTGGMYGYTF.

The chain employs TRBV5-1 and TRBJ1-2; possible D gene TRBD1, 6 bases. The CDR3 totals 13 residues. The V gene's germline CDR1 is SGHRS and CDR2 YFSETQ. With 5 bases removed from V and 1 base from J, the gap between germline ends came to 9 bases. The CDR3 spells CASRIGGNYGYTF. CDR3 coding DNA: TGCGCCAGCAGAATAGGGGGTAACTATGGCTACACCTTC.

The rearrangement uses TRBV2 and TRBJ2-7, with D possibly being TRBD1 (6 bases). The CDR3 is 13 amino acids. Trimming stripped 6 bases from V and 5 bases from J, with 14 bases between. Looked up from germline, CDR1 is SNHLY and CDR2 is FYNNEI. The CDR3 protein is CASSQGWLNEQYF. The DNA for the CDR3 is TGTGCCAGCAGCCAGGGGTGGCTCAACGAGCAGTACTTC.

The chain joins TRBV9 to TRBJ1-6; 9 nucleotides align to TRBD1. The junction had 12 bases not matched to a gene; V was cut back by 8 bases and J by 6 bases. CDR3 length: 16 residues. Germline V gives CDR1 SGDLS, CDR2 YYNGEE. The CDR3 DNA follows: TGTGCCAGTCAAACCGGAACGGACAGGGGTAATTCACCCCTCCACTTT. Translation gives CASQTGTDRGNSPLHF.

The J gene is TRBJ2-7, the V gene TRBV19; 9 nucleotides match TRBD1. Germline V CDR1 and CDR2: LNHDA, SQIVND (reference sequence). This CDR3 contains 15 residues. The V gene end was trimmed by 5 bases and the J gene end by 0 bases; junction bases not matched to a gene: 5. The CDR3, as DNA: TGTGCCAGTAGTGCGGGGACAGGGAGCTCCTACGAGCAGTACTTC. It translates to CASSAGTGSSYEQYF. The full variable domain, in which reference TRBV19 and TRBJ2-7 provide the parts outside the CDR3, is DGGITQSPKYLFRKEGQNVTLSCEQNLNHDAMYWYRQDPGQGLRLIYYSQIVNDFQKGDIAEGYSVSREKKESFPLTVTSAQKNPTAFYLCASSAGTGSSYEQYFGPGTRLTVT.

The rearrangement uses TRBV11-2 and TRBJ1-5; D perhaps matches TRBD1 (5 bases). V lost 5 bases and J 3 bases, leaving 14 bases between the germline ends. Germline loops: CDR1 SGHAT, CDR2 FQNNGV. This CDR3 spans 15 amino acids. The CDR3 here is CASSPGGTANQPQHF. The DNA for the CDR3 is TGTGCCAGCAGCCCAGGCGGGACGGCCAATCAGCCCCAGCATTTT.

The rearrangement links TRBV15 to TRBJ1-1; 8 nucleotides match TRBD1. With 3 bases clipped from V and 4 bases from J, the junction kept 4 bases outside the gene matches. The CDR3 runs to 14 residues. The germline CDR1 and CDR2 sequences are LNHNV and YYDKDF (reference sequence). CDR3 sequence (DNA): TGTGCCACCAGCAGGGAGGGACAGGTCACTGAAGCTTTCTTT. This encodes CATSREGQVTEAFF. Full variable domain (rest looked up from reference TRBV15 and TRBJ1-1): DAMVIQNPRYQVTQFGKPVTLSCSQTLNHNVMYWYQQKSSQAPKLLFHYYDKDFNNEADTPDNFQSRRPNTSFCFLDIRSPGLGDTAMYLCATSREGQVTEAFFGQGTRLTVV.

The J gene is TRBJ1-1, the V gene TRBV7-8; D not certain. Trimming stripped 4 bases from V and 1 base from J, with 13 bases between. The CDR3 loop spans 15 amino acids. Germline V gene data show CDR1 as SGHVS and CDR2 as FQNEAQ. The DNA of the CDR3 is TGTGCCAGCAGCTCGCTCCAACCGGGGAACACTGAAGCTTTCTTT. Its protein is CASSSLQPGNTEAFF.

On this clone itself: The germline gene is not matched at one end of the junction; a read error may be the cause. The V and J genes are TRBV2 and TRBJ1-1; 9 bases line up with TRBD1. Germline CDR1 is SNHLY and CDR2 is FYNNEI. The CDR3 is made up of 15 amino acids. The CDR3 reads CASREGTGPNTEAFF. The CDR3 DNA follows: TGTGCCAGCAGGGAAGGGACAGGGCCGAACACTGAAGCTTTCTTT.

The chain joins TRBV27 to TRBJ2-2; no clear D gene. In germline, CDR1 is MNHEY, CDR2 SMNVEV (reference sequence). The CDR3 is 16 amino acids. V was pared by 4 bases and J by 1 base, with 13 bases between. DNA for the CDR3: TGTGCCAGCAGTTCCCCTTGGGCCTTGAACACCGGGGAGCTGTTTTTT. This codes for CASSSPWALNTGELFF.

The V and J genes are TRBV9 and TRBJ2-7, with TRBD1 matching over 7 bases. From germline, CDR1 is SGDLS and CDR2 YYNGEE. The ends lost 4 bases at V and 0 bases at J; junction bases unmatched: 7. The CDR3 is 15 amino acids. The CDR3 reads CASSPDGQASYEQYF. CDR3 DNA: TGTGCCAGCAGCCCAGATGGACAGGCCTCCTACGAGCAGTACTTC.

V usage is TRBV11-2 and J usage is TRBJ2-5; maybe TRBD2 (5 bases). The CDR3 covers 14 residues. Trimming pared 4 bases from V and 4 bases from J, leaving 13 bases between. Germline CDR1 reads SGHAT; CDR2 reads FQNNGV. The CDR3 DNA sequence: TGTGCCAGCAGCTCCCTTGGAGGATCAGAGACCCAGTACTTC. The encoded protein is CASSSLGGSETQYF. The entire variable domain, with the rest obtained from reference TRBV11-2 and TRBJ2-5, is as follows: EAGVAQSPRYKIIEKRQSVAFWCNPISGHATLYWYQQILGQGPKLLIQFQNNGVVDDSQLPKDRFSAERLKGVDSTLKIQPAKLEDSAVYLCASSSLGGSETQYFGPGTRLLVL.

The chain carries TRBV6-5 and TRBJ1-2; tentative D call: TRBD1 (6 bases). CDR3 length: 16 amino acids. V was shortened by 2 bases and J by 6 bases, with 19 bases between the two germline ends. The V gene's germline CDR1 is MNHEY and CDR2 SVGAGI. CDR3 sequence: CASSYTFTQGGDGYTF. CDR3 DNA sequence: TGTGCCAGCAGTTACACCTTTACACAGGGCGGCGATGGCTACACCTTC.

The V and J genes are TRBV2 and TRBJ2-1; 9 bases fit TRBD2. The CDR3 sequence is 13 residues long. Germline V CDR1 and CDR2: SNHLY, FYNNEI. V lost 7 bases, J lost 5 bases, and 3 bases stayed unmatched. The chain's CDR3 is CASTRLADNEQFF. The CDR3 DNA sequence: TGTGCCAGCACGCGACTAGCGGACAATGAGCAGTTCTTC.

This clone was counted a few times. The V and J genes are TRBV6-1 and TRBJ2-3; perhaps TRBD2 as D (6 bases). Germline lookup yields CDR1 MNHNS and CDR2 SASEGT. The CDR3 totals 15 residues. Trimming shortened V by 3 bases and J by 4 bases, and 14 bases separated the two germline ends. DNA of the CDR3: TGTGCCAGCAGTGATGGCGGGGTCTTCCCAGATACGCAGTATTTT. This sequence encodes CASSDGGVFPDTQYF.

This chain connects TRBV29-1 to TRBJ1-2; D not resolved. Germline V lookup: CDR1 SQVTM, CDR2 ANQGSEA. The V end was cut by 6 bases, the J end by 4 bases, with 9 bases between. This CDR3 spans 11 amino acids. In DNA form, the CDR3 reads TGCAGCGTCTTCAGTACCTATGGCTACACCTTC. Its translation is CSVFSTYGYTF. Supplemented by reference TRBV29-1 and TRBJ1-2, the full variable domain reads SAVISQKPSRDICQRGTSLTIQCQVDSQVTMMFWYRQQPGQSLTLIATANQGSEATYESGFVIDKFPISRPNLTFSTLTVSNMSPEDSSIYLCSVFSTYGYTFGSGTRLTVV.

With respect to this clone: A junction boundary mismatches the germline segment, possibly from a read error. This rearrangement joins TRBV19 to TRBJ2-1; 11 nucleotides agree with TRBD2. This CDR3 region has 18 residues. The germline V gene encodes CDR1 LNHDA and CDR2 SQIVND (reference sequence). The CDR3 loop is CASSRHLVSGGAYDEQFF. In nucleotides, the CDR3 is TGTGCCAGTAGCCGACATCTCGTTAGCGGGGGGGCCTACGATGAGCAGTTCTTC.